This TCR beta chain came from a study of low-dose radiotherapy and immunotherapy resistance in tumors. At the level of the study: The treatment that patients received was intravenous nivolumab 240 mg every two weeks plus ipilimumab 1 mg/kg every six weeks. Given every two weeks, intravenous cyclophosphamide 200 mg/m2 preceded radiation and immunotherapy by one day.

Gene-specific TRAV and TRBV primers were used for first-strand cDNA, covering alpha and beta chains. With a V-primer adapter and a constant-region primer, TCRs were amplified for 20 to 25 PCR cycles. TCRdb re-derived calls from the reads in MiXCR, one entry per CDR3 protein. The sample holds 45,000 to 75,000 distinct CDR3 sequences, approximately 25% seen once. The CDR3 is 13 residues long. In germline, CDR1 is MGHRA, CDR2 YSYEKL. V was cut by 6 bases and J by 4 bases, with 11 bases left in between. This clonotype was counted at least ten times. Time point denoted: before trial treatment. The TCR was taken from a male donor with prostate cancer. The sample was PBMCs, taken before treatment. The chain has TRBV4-1 and TRBJ2-3, with D maybe TRBD1 (5 bases). CDR3 residues: CASRREGADTQYF. CDR3 DNA: TGCGCCAGCAGGCGCGAAGGGGCAGATACGCAGTATTTT.